This T cell receptor (beta chain) originates from a study of cytomegalovirus exposure and HLA in healthy donors. Study at large: A prior study identified 110 million or so unique TCR beta sequences from 200 million or so T cells. The study, taken as a whole, reports: TRBV6-2, TRBV6-3 and some other V segments were unresolvable in 87-base-pair reads.

A multiplex PCR was run with 60 Vbeta primers and 13 Jbeta primers. The repertoire was sequenced with immunoSEQ multiplex PCR; TCRdb's copy has only in-frame clones and lacks some. The repertoire has about 120,000 clones, around 80% of them found once; the top ten carry 8% to 9%. On this clone: What it binds is not known.

The CDR3 extends over 14 amino acids. V was clipped by 7 bases and J by 2 bases; unmatched bases: 7. Germline values: CDR1 MDHEN, CDR2 SYDVKM. This chain joins TRBV28 and TRBJ1-1, with 7 bases lining up with TRBD1. The sample taken for sequencing was PBMCs. This TCR derives from a female donor in good health and CMV-seropositive. The CDR3 reads CASIQGGANTEAFF. CDR3 bases: TGTGCCAGCATCCAAGGGGGCGCCAACACTGAAGCTTTCTTT.